Listed below are T cell receptor beta chains from one sample, sequenced in a study of cytomegalovirus exposure and HLA in healthy donors. Some clones are missing from TCRdb's copy, which holds only in-frame ones; the method was immunoSEQ multiplex PCR. The repertoire holds 100,000 to 120,000 clones, with about 86% as singletons. Sequencing was done on a sample of PBMCs. The receptors were sampled from a man in his forties in good health and CMV-seronegative. CDR3s include the opening cysteine and the closing phenylalanine or tryptophan. A D gene is named only where the DNA matches it firmly. Part of the rows lack a size; the others show once, few, many or a class for expanded clones.

J | D | size | V | CDR3 | DNA
TRBJ2-2 | . | . | TRBV30 | CACQTPGRPGELFF | TGTGCCTGCCAGACCCCAGGGCGGCCTGGGGAGCTGTTTTTT
TRBJ2-1 | . | . | TRBV19 | CASSIRVGYNEQFF | TGTGCCAGTAGTATCAGGGTTGGTTACAATGAGCAGTTCTTC
TRBJ1-1 | . | . | TRBV5-1 | CASSAGRENTEAFF | TGCGCCAGCAGCGCGGGACGGGAGAACACTGAAGCTTTCTTT
TRBJ2-2 | . | . | TRBV2 | CATTPASGDTGELFF | TGTGCCACCACCCCCGCGTCAGGGGACACCGGGGAGCTGTTTTTT
TRBJ1-2 | . | . | TRBV18 | CASSPSRAYGYTF | TGTGCCAGCTCACCAAGCAGGGCATATGGCTACACCTTC
TRBJ1-2 | TRBD1 | . | TRBV14 | CASSQGGQGEGYTF | TGTGCCAGCAGCCAAGGGGGACAGGGAGAAGGCTACACCTTC
TRBJ2-1 | . | . | TRBV5-4 | CASHRENEQFF | TGTGCCAGCCATAGGGAGAATGAGCAGTTCTTC
TRBJ1-1 | . | . | TRBV19 | CASSTRTFLFEAFF | TGTGCCAGTAGTACCAGGACTTTCCTATTCGAAGCTTTCTTT
TRBJ2-7 | . | . | TRBV14 | CASSQGRVPPYEQYF | TGTGCCAGCAGCCAAGGGAGGGTACCGCCCTACGAGCAGTACTTC
TRBJ1-4 | . | . | TRBV18 | CASSPGAGDEKLFF | TGTGCCAGCTCACCAGGCGCAGGGGATGAAAAACTGTTTTTT
TRBJ2-3 | TRBD1 | . | TRBV5-1 | CASRETGYPDTQYF | TGCGCCAGCAGAGAGACAGGGTATCCAGATACGCAGTATTTT
TRBJ1-4 | . | . | TRBV19 | CASSRRDSGRYEKLFF | TGTGCCAGTAGCCGCCGAGATTCAGGGAGGTATGAAAAACTGTTTTTT
TRBJ2-4 | . | . | TRBV4-1 | CASSQVPGTPNIQYF | TGCGCCAGCAGCCAGGTACCGGGAACCCCTAACATTCAGTACTTC
TRBJ2-2 | . | . | TRBV4-1 | CASSVSGTGELFF | TGCGCCAGCAGCGTCAGCGGGACCGGGGAGCTGTTTTTT
TRBJ1-2 | TRBD1 | . | TRBV7-9 | CASSATGDGYTF | TGTGCCAGCAGCGCAACAGGGGATGGCTACACCTTC
TRBJ2-1 | TRBD1 | . | TRBV25-1 | CASSEQGVGAYNEQFF | TGTGCCAGCAGTGAACAGGGGGTTGGGGCCTACAATGAGCAGTTCTTC
TRBJ1-1 | . | . | TRBV2 | CASKREKAQNTEAFF | TGTGCCAGCAAGCGGGAAAAGGCGCAGAACACTGAAGCTTTCTTT
TRBJ2-1 | TRBD1 | . | TRBV28 | CASSLYRGDSYNEQFF | TGTGCCAGCAGTTTGTACAGGGGGGACTCCTACAATGAGCAGTTCTTC
TRBJ2-3 | TRBD2 | once | TRBV19 | CASSGGTSGFITDTQYF | TGTGCCAGTAGTGGGGGGACTAGCGGGTTTATCACAGATACGCAGTATTTT
TRBJ2-3 | . | . | TRBV7-2 | CASSLGRTPDTQYF | TGTGCCAGCAGCTTAGGCCGGACTCCCGATACGCAGTATTTT
TRBJ2-7 | . | . | TRBV18 | CASSPDFLGGQYF | TGTGCCAGCTCACCCGATTTTTTGGGAGGGCAGTACTTC
TRBJ2-2 | . | few | TRBV7-6 | CASSFDSLGVSGELFF | TGTGCCAGCAGCTTCGACAGTTTGGGTGTTTCCGGGGAGCTGTTTTTT
TRBJ2-7 | . | . | TRBV18 | CASSLLGEGEKDEQYF | TGTGCCAGCTCACTATTGGGCGAGGGGGAAAAGGACGAGCAGTACTTC
TRBJ1-3 | . | . | TRBV7-2 | CASSFGASGNTIYF | TGTGCCAGCAGCTTTGGGGCTTCTGGAAACACCATATATTTT
TRBJ1-5 | . | . | TRBV7-9 | CASSLGDQPQHF | TGTGCCAGCAGCCTAGGCGATCAGCCCCAGCATTTT
TRBJ2-7 | . | . | TRBV27 | CASSYGPSYEQYF | TGTGCCAGCAGTTACGGTCCGTCCTACGAGCAGTACTTC
TRBJ2-1 | TRBD1 | . | TRBV6-6 | CASSYLDRVTSEQFF | TGTGCCAGCAGTTACCTGGACAGGGTTACAAGTGAGCAGTTCTTC
TRBJ2-5 | TRBD1 | . | TRBV5-1 | CASSSTGHQETQYF | TGCGCCAGCAGCTCGACAGGGCACCAAGAGACCCAGTACTTC
TRBJ2-1 | . | . | TRBV28 | CASSPQFRQVYNEQFF | TGTGCCAGCAGTCCTCAGTTTCGACAGGTTTACAATGAGCAGTTCTTC
TRBJ1-1 | TRBD1 | . | TRBV19 | CASSMGQSRTEAFF | TGTGCCAGTAGTATGGGACAGTCGCGAACTGAAGCTTTCTTT
TRBJ1-6 | . | . | TRBV28 | CASSFSQGHNSPLHF | TGTGCCAGCAGTTTTTCTCAGGGCCATAATTCACCCCTCCACTTT
TRBJ1-6 | TRBD1 | . | TRBV6-4 | CASSPGTVDNSPLHF | TGTGCCAGCAGTCCCGGGACAGTAGACAATTCACCCCTCCACTTT
TRBJ2-1 | TRBD2 | . | TRBV5-1 | CASSFGGGGPYNEQFF | TGCGCCAGCAGCTTCGGCGGCGGGGGACCCTACAATGAGCAGTTCTTC
TRBJ2-1 | . | . | TRBV14 | CASSPLGGPYNEQFF | TGTGCCAGCAGCCCCCTAGGAGGCCCCTACAATGAGCAGTTCTTC
TRBJ2-7 | TRBD1 | . | TRBV4-1 | CASSLLPQGAVSYEQYF | TGCGCCAGCAGCCTCCTACCTCAGGGGGCGGTCTCCTACGAGCAGTACTTC
TRBJ2-1 | TRBD1 | . | TRBV7-7 | CASSPGQGSYNEQFF | TGTGCCAGCAGCCCGGGACAGGGGTCCTACAATGAGCAGTTCTTC
TRBJ2-5 | . | . | TRBV5-1 | CATTGGQVEETQYF | TGCGCCACCACGGGGGGCCAGGTCGAGGAGACCCAGTACTTC
TRBJ1-5 | . | . | TRBV21-1 | CAGSAIGGWGNQPQHF | TGTGCCGGCTCAGCGATCGGCGGATGGGGCAATCAGCCCCAGCATTTT
TRBJ2-1 | TRBD2 | few | TRBV6-1 | CASSAVSGGSGEQFF | TGTGCCAGCAGTGCGGTTAGCGGGGGATCAGGGGAGCAGTTCTTC